These T cell receptor beta chains were read from a single sample in a study of identifying expanded T cells in peripheral blood. TCRdb's copy holds only in-frame clones and misses some; the assay was immunoSEQ multiplex PCR. Of roughly 100,000 clones detected, about 91% appear once; the ten largest clones hold 11% to 15%. The sample comprised blood. All receptors derive from a person between 18 and 70 years old in good health. The CDR3 runs from the conserved cysteine through the conserved F or W. The D gene is left open where the match is weak. Clone size is given for some rows only: seen once, a few or many times, or a class if the clone is expanded.

cdr3_nt	cdr3_aa	j_call	d_call	v_call	clone_size
TGTGCCAGCAGCTTAGGGGACCAAGGCTATGGCTACACCTTC	CASSLGDQGYGYTF	TRBJ1-2	NA	TRBV11-2	NA
TGTGCCAGCAGCTTAGGAAGGTCGGGTGAAAAACTGTTTTTT	CASSLGRSGEKLFF	TRBJ1-4	NA	TRBV7-2	NA
TGTGCCAGCAGCCCCCCAGTAGTAGTCCAAGAGACCCAGTACTTC	CASSPPVVVQETQYF	TRBJ2-5	NA	TRBV7-9	NA
TGTGCCAGCAGCACTGACTCGGGACAGTACTATGGCTACACCTTC	CASSTDSGQYYGYTF	TRBJ1-2	TRBD1	TRBV7-2	NA
TGTGCCATCAAGGCAGAATCCCACTACGAGCAGTACTTC	CAIKAESHYEQYF	TRBJ2-7	NA	TRBV10-3	NA
TGTGCCAGCAGTGAAGAGGGGCCGAACACTGAAGCTTTCTTT	CASSEEGPNTEAFF	TRBJ1-1	NA	TRBV2	few
TGCAGCGTTAACACAGGGGATGGGACTGAAGCTTTCTTT	CSVNTGDGTEAFF	TRBJ1-1	TRBD1	TRBV29-1	NA
TGTGCCACCAGCAGAGATACGGGATCTCCCGGAAAACTGTTTTTT	CATSRDTGSPGKLFF	TRBJ1-4	NA	TRBV15	NA
TGTGCCAGCAGCCTGAGGACTTTGGGAGGCTACACCTTC	CASSLRTLGGYTF	TRBJ1-2	NA	TRBV7-9	few
TGTGCCAGCTCACCACCGACAGGGGGCTATGGCTACACCTTC	CASSPPTGGYGYTF	TRBJ1-2	TRBD1	TRBV18	NA
TGTGCCACCAGCCGAGAGAGGAGAGAATTCGATTACTATGGCTACACCTTC	CATSRERREFDYYGYTF	TRBJ1-2	NA	TRBV15	NA
TGTGCCAGTAGTATGACTAGCCGCACAGATACGCAGTATTTT	CASSMTSRTDTQYF	TRBJ2-3	TRBD2	TRBV19	NA
TGCAGCGTTGAGGGGTTGGGACAGGGTTATGGCTACACCTTC	CSVEGLGQGYGYTF	TRBJ1-2	TRBD1	TRBV29-1	NA
TGTGCCAGCAGTGCCGTAGACGAGAGCAATCAGCCCCAGCATTTT	CASSAVDESNQPQHF	TRBJ1-5	NA	TRBV9	NA
TGCAGCATCTTGACTAGCGCCTTAACCCAAGAGACCCAGTACTTC	CSILTSALTQETQYF	TRBJ2-5	TRBD2	TRBV29-1	NA
TGTGCCAGCAGCAAAAAAGGTCCGGAGTTCCGAGAAAAACTGTTTTTT	CASSKKGPEFREKLFF	TRBJ1-4	NA	TRBV21-1	NA
TGCGCCAGCAGCTTACAGGGGGTTGTCACTGAAGCTTTCTTT	CASSLQGVVTEAFF	TRBJ1-1	TRBD1	TRBV5-1	NA
TGTGCCACCGGATTAGTTGATGGCGAGCAGTACTTC	CATGLVDGEQYF	TRBJ2-7	NA	TRBV9	NA
TGTGCCAGTTTCGGGGAGGGGGCAGATACGCAGTATTTT	CASFGEGADTQYF	TRBJ2-3	NA	TRBV19	NA
TGTGCCAGCAGTTTACACCCCAGACAGACTCTTCATGAAAAACTGTTTTTT	CASSLHPRQTLHEKLFF	TRBJ1-4	NA	TRBV27	once
TGTGCCAGTAGTATAACGCGGACGAGAACGCAGTATTTT	CASSITRTRTQYF	TRBJ2-3	NA	TRBV19	once
TGTGCCAGCAGTTTCTCGACGAATGGGGTTACTGGCTACACCTTC	CASSFSTNGVTGYTF	TRBJ1-2	NA	TRBV27	once
TGTGCCACCAGCAGAGATCCGGGCGGGACGGACAATGAGCAGTTCTTC	CATSRDPGGTDNEQFF	TRBJ2-1	NA	TRBV15	NA
TGTGCCAGCAGCTTGGAGAGGTCCCGGCCTTTGGACGTGAACACTGAAGCTTTCTTT	CASSLERSRPLDVNTEAFF	TRBJ1-1	NA	TRBV5-4	NA
TGCGCCAGCAGCTTTAGGACTAGCGGGAGCTCCTACAATGAGCAGTTCTTC	CASSFRTSGSSYNEQFF	TRBJ2-1	TRBD2	TRBV5-1	NA
TGTGCCAGCAGCCGGGGACTAGCGGGAGGTAATGAGCAGTTCTTC	CASSRGLAGGNEQFF	TRBJ2-1	TRBD2	TRBV7-9	NA
TGTGCCAGCAGCTTAGGCCCCGTGTTGGCCCACAATGAGCAGTTCTTC	CASSLGPVLAHNEQFF	TRBJ2-1	NA	TRBV11-3	NA
TGCGCCAGCAGCTCCACAGGGTTAAGGTCCTACGAGCAGTACTTC	CASSSTGLRSYEQYF	TRBJ2-7	NA	TRBV5-1	NA
TGTGCCAGCAAGGGACTAGCTAGCGACGAGCAGTACTTC	CASKGLASDEQYF	TRBJ2-7	TRBD2	TRBV6-1	few
TGTGCCAGCAGTCCCCCAGGCAATCAGCCCCAGCATTTT	CASSPPGNQPQHF	TRBJ1-5	NA	TRBV6-6	NA
TGTGCCAGCAGCCAACCTAGCGGGGGGATAGGGGAGACCCAGTACTTC	CASSQPSGGIGETQYF	TRBJ2-5	TRBD2	TRBV4-2	NA
TGCGCCAGCAGCTCGGGACAAACTTACAATGAGCAGTTCTTC	CASSSGQTYNEQFF	TRBJ2-1	NA	TRBV5-1	NA
TGCGCCAGCAGCAAGGGGGGACTCTACAATGAGCAGTTCTTC	CASSKGGLYNEQFF	TRBJ2-1	NA	TRBV4-1	NA
TGTGCCAGCAGCTTAGAAGACAGGGGGCTTTACGAGCAGTACTTC	CASSLEDRGLYEQYF	TRBJ2-7	TRBD1	TRBV7-9	NA
TGTGCCGAAGGGCACCCGGGGGCGGAAAAACTGTTTTTT	CAEGHPGAEKLFF	TRBJ1-4	NA	TRBV6-8	NA
TGTGCCAGCAGCCAAGAAGAGACGGGCAACTATGGCTACACCTTC	CASSQEETGNYGYTF	TRBJ1-2	NA	TRBV14	NA
TGTGCCAGCAGTTACTATAAGGGAATTCGTAATTCACCCCTCCACTTT	CASSYYKGIRNSPLHF	TRBJ1-6	NA	TRBV6-6	NA